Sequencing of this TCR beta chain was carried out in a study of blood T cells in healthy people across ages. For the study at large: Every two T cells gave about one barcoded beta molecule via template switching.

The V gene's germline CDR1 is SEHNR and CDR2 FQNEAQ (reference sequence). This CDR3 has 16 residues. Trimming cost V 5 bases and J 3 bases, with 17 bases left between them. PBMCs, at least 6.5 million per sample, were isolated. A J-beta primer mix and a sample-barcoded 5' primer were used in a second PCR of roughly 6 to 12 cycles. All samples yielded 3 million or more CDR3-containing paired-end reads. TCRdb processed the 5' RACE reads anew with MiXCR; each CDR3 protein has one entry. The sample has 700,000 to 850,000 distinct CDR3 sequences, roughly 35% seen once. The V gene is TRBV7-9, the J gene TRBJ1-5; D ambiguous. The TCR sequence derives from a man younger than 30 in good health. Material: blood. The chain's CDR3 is CASSLVGAFDNQPQHF. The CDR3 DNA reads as TGTGCCAGCAGCCTAGTTGGAGCGTTCGACAATCAGCCCCAGCATTTT.